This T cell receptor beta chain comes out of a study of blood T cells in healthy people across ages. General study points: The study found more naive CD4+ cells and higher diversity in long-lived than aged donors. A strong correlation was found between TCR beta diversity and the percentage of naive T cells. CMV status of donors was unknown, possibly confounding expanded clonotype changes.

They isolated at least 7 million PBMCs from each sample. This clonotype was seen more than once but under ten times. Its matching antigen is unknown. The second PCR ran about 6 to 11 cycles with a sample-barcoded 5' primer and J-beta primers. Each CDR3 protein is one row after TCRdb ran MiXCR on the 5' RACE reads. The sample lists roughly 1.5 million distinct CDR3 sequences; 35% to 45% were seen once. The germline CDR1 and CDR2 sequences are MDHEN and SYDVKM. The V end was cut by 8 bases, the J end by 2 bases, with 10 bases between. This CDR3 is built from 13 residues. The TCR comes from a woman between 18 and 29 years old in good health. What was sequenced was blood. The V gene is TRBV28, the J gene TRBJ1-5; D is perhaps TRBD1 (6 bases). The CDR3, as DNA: TGTGCCAGCCGTAACAGGGGCAATCAGCCCCAGCATTTT. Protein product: CASRNRGNQPQHF.